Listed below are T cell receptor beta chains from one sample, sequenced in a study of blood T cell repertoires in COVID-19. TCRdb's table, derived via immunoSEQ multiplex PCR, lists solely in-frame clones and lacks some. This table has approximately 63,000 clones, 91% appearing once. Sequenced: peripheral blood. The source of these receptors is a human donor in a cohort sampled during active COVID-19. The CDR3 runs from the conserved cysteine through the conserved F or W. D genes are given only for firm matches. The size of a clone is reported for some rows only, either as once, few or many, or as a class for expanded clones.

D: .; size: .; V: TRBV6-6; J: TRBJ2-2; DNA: TGTGCCAGCAGTCCTACAGGGGAGCTGTTTTTT; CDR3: CASSPTGELFF
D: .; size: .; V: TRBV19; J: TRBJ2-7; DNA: TGTGCCAGTAGTTCCTCCCCCTACGAGCAGTACTTC; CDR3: CASSSSPYEQYF
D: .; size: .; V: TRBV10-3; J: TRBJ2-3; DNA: TGTGCCATCAGTGGGGGCAGGAGCACAGATACGCAGTATTTT; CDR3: CAISGGRSTDTQYF
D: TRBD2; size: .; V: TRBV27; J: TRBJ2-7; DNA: TGTGCCAGCAGTCCGGCTAGCGGGGGGTTAAGCTCCTACGAGCAGTACTTC; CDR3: CASSPASGGLSSYEQYF
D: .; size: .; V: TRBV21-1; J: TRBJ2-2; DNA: TGTGCCAGCAGCAAAGCCCGGACAGGGGACACCGGGGAGCTGTTTTTT; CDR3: CASSKARTGDTGELFF
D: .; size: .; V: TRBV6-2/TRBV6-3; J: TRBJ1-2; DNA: TGTGCCAGCAGTTACCCCTCGGGGGGCTACACCTTC; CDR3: CASSYPSGGYTF
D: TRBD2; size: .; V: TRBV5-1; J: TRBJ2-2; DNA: TGCGCCAGCACCCCACTAGCGGCGAAGACCGGGGAGCTGTTTTTT; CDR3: CASTPLAAKTGELFF
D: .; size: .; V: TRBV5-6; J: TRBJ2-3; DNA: TGTGCCAGCAGCTTTCGGACATGGGCAGATACGCAGTATTTT; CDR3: CASSFRTWADTQYF
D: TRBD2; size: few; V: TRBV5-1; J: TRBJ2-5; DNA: TGCGCCAGCAGCTCTGGACTAGCGGGAGAACAATTGGGAGAGACCCAGTACTTC; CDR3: CASSSGLAGEQLGETQYF
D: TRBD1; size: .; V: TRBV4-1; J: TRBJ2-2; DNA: TGCGCCAGCAGCAAGGAAGGGACAGGGTTCCCCGGGGAGCTGTTTTTT; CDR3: CASSKEGTGFPGELFF
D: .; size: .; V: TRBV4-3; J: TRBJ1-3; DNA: TGCGCCAGCAGCCAAGATCGGTCAGGACAGTGGGGAAACACCATATATTTT; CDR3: CASSQDRSGQWGNTIYF
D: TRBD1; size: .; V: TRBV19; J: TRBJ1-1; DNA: TGTGCCAGTAGTATTATGACAGGGAGGTATTTACACGCCACTGAAGCTTTCTTT; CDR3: CASSIMTGRYLHATEAFF